A single sample gave rise to the 19 T cell receptor beta chains below, sequenced in a study of CD8 T cells in ankylosing spondylitis. One entry per CDR3 protein results from TCRdb running MiXCR on the 5' RACE reads. The sample lists 150,000 to 200,000 distinct CDR3 sequences, 25% to 35% occurring once. The material sequenced was synovial fluid, either unsorted or a sorted T cell fraction (not recorded which). These receptors were taken from a male donor with ankylosing spondylitis.

The chain couples TRBV5-1 to TRBJ2-5; perhaps TRBD2 as D (6 bases). CDR3 length: 14 amino acids. The V end was cut by 4 bases, the J end by 1 base, with 11 bases between. In germline, CDR1 is SGHRS, CDR2 YFSETQ. The CDR3 protein is CASSGGTSQETQYF. The CDR3 DNA is TGCGCCAGCAGCGGCGGGACCAGCCAAGAGACCCAGTACTTC.

This clonotype showed up just a few times. This chain joins TRBV5-1 and TRBJ1-2, with 8 bases that match TRBD1. The CDR3 sequence is 15 residues long. From germline, CDR1 is SGHRS and CDR2 YFSETQ. The J segment lost 6 bases and the V segment lost 2 bases, leaving 9 bases of the junction unmatched. Written as DNA, the CDR3 is TGCGCCAGCAGCTTAGACTCTCCGGGACAGGATGGCTACACCTTC. Protein sequence: CASSLDSPGQDGYTF.

This clonotype has at least ten counts. This chain uses TRBV7-2 with TRBJ2-3, with 7 bases matching TRBD2. The length of the CDR3 is 15 residues. Per the germline V gene, CDR1 is SGHTA and CDR2 is FQGNSA. Unmatched junction bases numbered 9, after V lost 5 bases and J lost 4 bases. CDR3 coding DNA: TGTGCCAGCAGCCACTCGTGGCTAGCGGCAGATACGCAGTATTTT. Translated: CASSHSWLAADTQYF.

This clonotype was counted a few times. The V and J genes are TRBV28 and TRBJ1-1; perhaps TRBD1 as D (6 bases). V shed 5 bases and J shed 9 bases, with 19 bases lying between them. Germline V CDR1 and CDR2: MDHEN, SYDVKM. This CDR3 contains 14 residues. CDR3 nucleotides: TGTGCCAGCAGTGTCTCCGGGACATTCGGAAAAGCTTTCTTT. Encoded protein: CASSVSGTFGKAFF.

This clonotype was counted between two and nine times. CDR3 DNA: TGTGCCATCATGCGAAACAGGGAGGCTGGCTACACCTTC. This translates into CAIMRNREAGYTF. This chain links TRBV10-3 with TRBJ1-2, with TRBD1 as a possible D gene (6 bases). V was shortened by 7 bases and J by 7 bases, with 16 bases between the two germline ends. The CDR3 has 13 residues. From germline, CDR1 is ENHRY and CDR2 SYGVKD.

The CDR3 bases are TGTGCCAGCAGCTCGACCAGGGCTAGCGGGGGGGCCGAGACCCAGTACTTC. It yields the protein CASSSTRASGGAETQYF. The chain is built from TRBV5-4 and TRBJ2-5; 12 bases agree with TRBD2. This CDR3 is 17 amino acids long. Germline V CDR1 and CDR2: SGHNT, YYREEE (reference sequence). Trimming at V came to 3 bases and at J to 5 bases, leaving 11 bases not matched to a gene.

The chain employs TRBV6-1 and TRBJ2-3; maybe TRBD1 (5 bases). This CDR3 region has 14 residues. Germline CDR1 MNHNS, CDR2 SASEGT. Trimming left V 5 bases short and J 2 bases short, with 11 bases between. The CDR3 DNA follows: TGTGCCAGCAGTCCCAGGGCACTCACAGATACGCAGTATTTT. It codes for CASSPRALTDTQYF.

This clonotype was seen only a few times. J is TRBJ1-3 and V is TRBV20-1; 10 nucleotides match TRBD1. The CDR3 extends over 13 amino acids. J lost 8 bases, V lost 1 base, and 2 bases had no gene match. Per the germline V gene, CDR1 is DFQATT and CDR2 is SNEGSKA (reference sequence). The CDR3 is CSARGDRGDTIYF. In nucleotides, the CDR3 is TGCAGTGCTAGAGGGGACAGGGGCGACACCATATATTTT.

The table lists this clonotype with a few counts. The V gene is TRBV10-3, the J gene TRBJ1-2; 7 bases map to TRBD1. After removal of 5 bases from V and 2 bases from J, the junction contained 2 bases not matched to a gene. The CDR3 has 13 residues. Germline V gene lookup returns CDR1 ENHRY and CDR2 SYGVKD. This CDR3 reads CAISPDRNYGYTF. CDR3 DNA: TGTGCCATCAGTCCGGACAGGAACTATGGCTACACCTTC.

The CDR3 region is CASSPGQGWYGYTF. Written as DNA, the CDR3 is TGTGCCAGCAGTCCCGGACAGGGGTGGTATGGCTACACCTTC. The V and J genes are TRBV28 and TRBJ1-2; the match to TRBD1 covers 9 bases. The CDR3 is 14 amino acids. Looked up from germline, CDR1 is MDHEN and CDR2 is SYDVKM. J was trimmed by 5 bases and V by 5 bases; bases with no gene match: 6.

This clonotype was seen repeatedly, ten times or more. V is TRBV6-6 and J is TRBJ1-6, with TRBD1 as a possible D gene (6 bases). The CDR3 contains 13 residues. Germline CDR1 is MNHNY and CDR2 is SVGAGI (reference sequence). V lost 6 bases and J 12 bases, leaving 15 bases between the germline ends. CDR3 sequence (DNA): TGTGCCAGCAGGGAAAGACAGGCTCGACCCCTCCACTTT. Residues: CASRERQARPLHF.

This clonotype was detected only a few times. The rearrangement links TRBV12-3 or TRBV12-4 to TRBJ2-2, with 8 bases matching TRBD2. The CDR3 extends over 15 amino acids. J was trimmed by 6 bases and V by 6 bases; bases with no gene match: 9. The CDR3 here is CASRQRGGPPGELFF. The CDR3 bases are TGTGCCAGCAGACAACGGGGGGGCCCTCCCGGGGAGCTGTTTTTT.

The genes are TRBV11-2 and TRBJ1-4; 9 bases line up with TRBD1. CDR3 length equals 15 residues. In germline, CDR1 is SGHAT, CDR2 FQNNGV. V gave up 1 base and J gave up 8 bases; unmatched junction bases: 5. The CDR3 here is CASSLGDRDQEKLFF. CDR3 coding DNA: TGTGCCAGCAGCTTAGGGGACAGGGATCAGGAAAAACTGTTTTTT.

This clonotype was counted many times. The junction and the germline gene differ at one end; a read error may be behind it. V gene TRBV20-1 combines with J gene TRBJ2-1, with 8 bases matching TRBD1. The CDR3 has 13 residues. Germline CDR1 and CDR2: DFQATT and SNEGSKA (reference sequence). CDR3 in amino acids: CSASLALGQGMVF. The CDR3 nucleotides read TGCAGTGCTAGCTTGGCTTTAGGACAGGGTATGGTCTTC.

CDR3 sequence reads: CSAGGTGWTDTQYF. DNA for the CDR3: TGCAGCGCCGGGGGGACAGGGTGGACAGATACGCAGTATTTT. The chain employs TRBV29-1 and TRBJ2-3, with 9 bases identical to TRBD1. This CDR3 has 14 amino acids. Trimming took 7 bases from V and 3 from J; bases not matched to a gene: 8. Germline loops: CDR1 SQVTM, CDR2 ANQGSEA.

At least ten counts were recorded for this clonotype. V gene TRBV5-1 combines with J gene TRBJ2-7; unclear D gene. The germline CDR1 and CDR2 sequences are SGHRS and YFSETQ. The CDR3 length is 14 residues. Trimming removed 4 bases at V and 1 base at J, with 12 bases between. CDR3 nucleotides: TGCGCCAGCAGCGCCCTTACCGGTTCCTACGAGCAGTACTTC. Translating it yields CASSALTGSYEQYF.

For this clonotype: A junction boundary mismatches the germline segment, possibly from a read error. V gene TRBV7-7 combines with J gene TRBJ2-3, with D unclear. This CDR3 spans 14 amino acids. Germline CDR1 reads SSHAT; CDR2 reads FNYEAQ (reference sequence). As DNA, the CDR3 is TGTGCTAGCAGCCCCCGGACCCTCACAGATACGCAGTATTTT. Translating it yields CASSPRTLTDTQYF.

This chain links TRBV28 with TRBJ1-1; D is undetermined. Germline CDR1 and CDR2: MDHEN and SYDVKM. The length of the CDR3 is 13 residues. Trimming took 7 bases from V and 0 from J, leaving 9 bases between them. The CDR3 sequence: CASITGVNTEAFF. Here the CDR3 DNA reads TGTGCCAGCATAACCGGGGTGAACACTGAAGCTTTCTTT. The variable domain in full, completed from reference TRBV28 and TRBJ1-1, reads DVKVTQSSRYLVKRTGEKVFLECVQDMDHENMFWYRQDPGLGLRLIYFSYDVKMKEKGDIPEGYSVSREKKERFSLILESASTNQTSMYLCASITGVNTEAFFGQGTRLTVV.

There are many counts of this clonotype. The chain carries TRBV12-3 or TRBV12-4 and TRBJ1-4; D is unclear. CDR3 length: 16 residues. Between the trimmed V and J ends, which lost 6 bases and 7 bases, there was a span of 21 bases. In nucleotides, the CDR3 is TGTGCCAGCAGCCCATTGGGGTCTCGCCTTGGTGAAAAACTGTTTTTT. Translating gives CASSPLGSRLGEKLFF.